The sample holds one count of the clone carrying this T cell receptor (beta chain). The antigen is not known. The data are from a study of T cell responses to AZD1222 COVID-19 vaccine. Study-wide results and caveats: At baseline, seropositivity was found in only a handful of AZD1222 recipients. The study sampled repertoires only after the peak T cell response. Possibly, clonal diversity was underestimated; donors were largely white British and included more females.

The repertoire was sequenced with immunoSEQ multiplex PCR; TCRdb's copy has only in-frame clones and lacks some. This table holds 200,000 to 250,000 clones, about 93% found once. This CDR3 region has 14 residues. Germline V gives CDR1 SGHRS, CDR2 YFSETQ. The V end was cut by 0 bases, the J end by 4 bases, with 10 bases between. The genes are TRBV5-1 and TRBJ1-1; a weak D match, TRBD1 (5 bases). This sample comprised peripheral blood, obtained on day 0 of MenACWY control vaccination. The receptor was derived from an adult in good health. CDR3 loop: CASSLGQGITEAFF. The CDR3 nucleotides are TGCGCCAGCAGCTTGGGCCAGGGTATCACTGAAGCTTTCTTT.